This T cell receptor beta chain was sequenced during a study of T cell repertoires in cytomegalovirus infection. Study details: Recently identified HLA-C-restricted CMV epitopes were used, and well-studied HLA-B-restricted CMV epitopes were used as well.

As regards this clonotype: Its matching antigen is unknown.

One entry per CDR3 protein, called by TCRdb with MiXCR from the reads. The data hold more than 35,000 distinct CDR3 sequences, with about 54% observed a single time. The CDR3 extends over 13 amino acids. From germline, CDR1 is SGHAT and CDR2 FQNNGV. V lost 3 bases and J lost 6, with 11 bases in between. The chain links TRBV11-2 to TRBJ1-2; maybe TRBD1 (6 bases). The source was CD8+ T cells from cultured PBMCs, collected from culture after CMV antigen stimulation. The receptor comes from a human donor in good health (CMV status not recorded). Some clones in this sample may be carry-over from other donors' samples. This CDR3 reads CASSFLAGDGYTF. The DNA for the CDR3 is TGTGCCAGCAGCTTCCTCGCAGGGGATGGCTACACCTTC.